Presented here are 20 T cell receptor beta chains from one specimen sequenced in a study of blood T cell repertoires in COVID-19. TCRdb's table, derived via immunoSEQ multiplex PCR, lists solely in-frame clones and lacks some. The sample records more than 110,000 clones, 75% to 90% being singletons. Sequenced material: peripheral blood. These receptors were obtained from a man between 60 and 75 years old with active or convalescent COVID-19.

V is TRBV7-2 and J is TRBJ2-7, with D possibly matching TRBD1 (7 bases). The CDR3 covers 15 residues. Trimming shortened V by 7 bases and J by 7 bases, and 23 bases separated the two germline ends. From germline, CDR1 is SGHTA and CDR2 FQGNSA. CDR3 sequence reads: CASTLRQGLASEQYF. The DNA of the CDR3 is TGTGCCAGCACCCTACGACAGGGTCTAGCGTCTGAGCAGTACTTC.

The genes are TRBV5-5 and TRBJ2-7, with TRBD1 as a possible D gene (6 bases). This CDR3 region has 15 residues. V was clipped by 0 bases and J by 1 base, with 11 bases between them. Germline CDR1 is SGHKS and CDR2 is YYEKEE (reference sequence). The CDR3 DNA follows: TGTGCCAGCAGCTTGGGACAGGATGTGTCCTACGAGCAGTACTTC. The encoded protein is CASSLGQDVSYEQYF.

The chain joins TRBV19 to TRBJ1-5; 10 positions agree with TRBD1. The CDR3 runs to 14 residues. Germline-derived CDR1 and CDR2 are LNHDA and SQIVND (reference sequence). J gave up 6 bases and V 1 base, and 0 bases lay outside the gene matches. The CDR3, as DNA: TGTGCCAGTAGTATAGGGGACAGGGGTCAGCCCCAGCATTTT. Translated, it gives CASSIGDRGQPQHF.

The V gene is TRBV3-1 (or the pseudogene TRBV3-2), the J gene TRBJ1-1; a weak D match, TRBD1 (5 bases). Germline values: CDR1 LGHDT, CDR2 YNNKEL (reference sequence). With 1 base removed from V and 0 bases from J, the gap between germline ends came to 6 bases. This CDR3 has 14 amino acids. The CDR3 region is CASSQGQLNTEAFF. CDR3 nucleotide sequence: TGTGCCAGCAGCCAAGGACAGCTGAACACTGAAGCTTTCTTT.

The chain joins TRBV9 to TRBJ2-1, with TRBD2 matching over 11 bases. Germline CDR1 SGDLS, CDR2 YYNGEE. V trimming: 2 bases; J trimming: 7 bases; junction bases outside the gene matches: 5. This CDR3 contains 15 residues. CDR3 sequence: CASSVASGGWNEQFF. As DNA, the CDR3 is TGTGCCAGCAGCGTGGCTAGCGGGGGGTGGAATGAGCAGTTCTTC.

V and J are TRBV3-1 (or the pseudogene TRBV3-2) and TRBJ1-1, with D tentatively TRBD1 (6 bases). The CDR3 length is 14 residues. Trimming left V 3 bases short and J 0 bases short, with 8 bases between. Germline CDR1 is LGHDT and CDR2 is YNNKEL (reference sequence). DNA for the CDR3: TGTGCCAGCAGCCAGGGACACCTGAACACTGAAGCTTTCTTT. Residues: CASSQGHLNTEAFF.

The CDR3 reads CASSLGLPSGQGEKLFF. The CDR3 region has the DNA TGTGCCAGCAGCTTAGGCCTCCCGTCAGGGCAAGGAGAAAAACTGTTTTTT. The gene calls are TRBV7-8 and TRBJ1-4, with D possibly being TRBD1 (5 bases). Germline V gives CDR1 SGHVS, CDR2 FQNEAQ. V shed 1 base and J shed 8 bases, with 20 bases lying between them. The CDR3 loop spans 17 amino acids. The full variable domain, completed using reference TRBV7-8 and TRBJ1-4, is GAGVSQSPRYKVAKRGQDVALRCDPISGHVSLFWYQQALGQGPEFLTYFQNEAQLDKSGLPSDRFFAERPEGSVSTLKIQRTQQEDSAVYLCASSLGLPSGQGEKLFFGSGTQLSVL.

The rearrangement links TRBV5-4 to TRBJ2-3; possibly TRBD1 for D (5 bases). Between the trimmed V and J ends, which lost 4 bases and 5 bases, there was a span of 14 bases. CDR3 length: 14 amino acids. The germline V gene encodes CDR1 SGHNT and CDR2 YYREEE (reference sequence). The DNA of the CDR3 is TGTGCCAGCAGCCACTCCGACAGAATAGATACGCAGTATTTT. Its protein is CASSHSDRIDTQYF.

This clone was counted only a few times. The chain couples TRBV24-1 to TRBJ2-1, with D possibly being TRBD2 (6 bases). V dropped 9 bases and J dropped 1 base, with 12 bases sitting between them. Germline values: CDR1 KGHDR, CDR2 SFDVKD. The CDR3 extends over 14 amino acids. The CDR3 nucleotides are TGTGCCACCCAATTTGGGGGGTCCTACAATGAGCAGTTCTTC. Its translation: CATQFGGSYNEQFF.

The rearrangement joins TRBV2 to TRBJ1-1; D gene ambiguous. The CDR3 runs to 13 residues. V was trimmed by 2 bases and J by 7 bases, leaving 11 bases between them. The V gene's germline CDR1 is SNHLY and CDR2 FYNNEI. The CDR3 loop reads CASSESRENEAFF. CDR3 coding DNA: TGTGCCAGCAGTGAATCAAGGGAGAATGAAGCTTTCTTT.

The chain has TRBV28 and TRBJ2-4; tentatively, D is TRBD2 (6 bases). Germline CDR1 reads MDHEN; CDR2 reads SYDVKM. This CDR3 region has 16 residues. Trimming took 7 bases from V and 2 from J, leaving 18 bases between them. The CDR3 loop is CASTSGEANPKNIQYF. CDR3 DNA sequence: TGTGCCAGCACCTCGGGGGAAGCGAACCCCAAAAACATTCAGTACTTC.

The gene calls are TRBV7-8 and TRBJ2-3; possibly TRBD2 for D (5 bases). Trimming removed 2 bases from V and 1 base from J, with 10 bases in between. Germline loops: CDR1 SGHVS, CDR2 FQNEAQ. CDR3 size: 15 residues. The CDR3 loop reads CASSLSGRRTDTQYF. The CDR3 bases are TGTGCCAGCAGCTTAAGCGGTAGACGCACAGATACGCAGTATTTT.

DNA of the CDR3: TGTGCCAGCAGCTTAAGGGCAGGGGACACTGAAGCTTTCTTT. It is translated as CASSLRAGDTEAFF. The chain employs TRBV7-3 and TRBJ1-1, with D possibly being TRBD1 (6 bases). In germline, CDR1 is SGHTA, CDR2 FQGTGA. The CDR3 has 14 amino acids. The ends were cut back, 1 base at V and 3 bases at J, with 9 bases in the middle.

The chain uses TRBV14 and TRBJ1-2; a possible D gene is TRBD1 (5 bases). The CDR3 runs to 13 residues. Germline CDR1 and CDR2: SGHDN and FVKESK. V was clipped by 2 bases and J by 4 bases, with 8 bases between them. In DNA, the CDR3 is TGTGCCAGCAGCCAACAGGGAAGCTATGGCTACACCTTC. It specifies CASSQQGSYGYTF.

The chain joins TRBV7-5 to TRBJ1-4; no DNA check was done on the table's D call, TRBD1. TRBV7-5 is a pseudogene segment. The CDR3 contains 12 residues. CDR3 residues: CVRDSRREKLFF. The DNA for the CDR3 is TGTGTCAGAGACAGTCGAAGGGAAAAACTGTTTTTT.

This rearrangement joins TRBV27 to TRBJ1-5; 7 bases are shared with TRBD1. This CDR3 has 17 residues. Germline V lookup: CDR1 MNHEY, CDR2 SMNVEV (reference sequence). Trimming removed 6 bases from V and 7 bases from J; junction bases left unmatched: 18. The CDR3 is CASRPFYRGRQGQPQHF. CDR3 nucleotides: TGTGCCAGCAGGCCCTTTTACAGGGGCCGGCAGGGCCAGCCCCAGCATTTT.

The DNA of the CDR3 is TGTGCCAGCAGCGAGCAGGGGGGATCACCCCTCCACTTT. It yields the protein CASSEQGGSPLHF. This sequence joins TRBV12-3 or TRBV12-4 and TRBJ1-6; 7 positions match TRBD1. With 6 bases clipped from V and 10 bases from J, the junction kept 6 bases outside the gene matches. The CDR3 length is 13 residues.

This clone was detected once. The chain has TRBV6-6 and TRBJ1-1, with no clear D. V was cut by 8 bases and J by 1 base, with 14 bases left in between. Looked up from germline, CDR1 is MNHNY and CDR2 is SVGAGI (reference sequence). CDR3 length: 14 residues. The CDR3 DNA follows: TGTGCCAGCCAGGTTGTGATGGGGAACACTGAAGCTTTCTTT. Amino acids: CASQVVMGNTEAFF.

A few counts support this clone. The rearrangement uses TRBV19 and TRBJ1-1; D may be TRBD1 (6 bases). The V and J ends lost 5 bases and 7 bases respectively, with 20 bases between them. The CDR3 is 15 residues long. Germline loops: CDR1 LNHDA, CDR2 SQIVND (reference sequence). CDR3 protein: CASSPQGTRRGEAFF. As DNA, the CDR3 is TGTGCCAGTAGTCCTCAGGGGACCCGCCGTGGTGAAGCTTTCTTT.

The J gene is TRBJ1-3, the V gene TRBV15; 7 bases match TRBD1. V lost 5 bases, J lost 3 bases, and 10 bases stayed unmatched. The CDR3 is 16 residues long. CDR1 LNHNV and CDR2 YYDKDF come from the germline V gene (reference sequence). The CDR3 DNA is TGTGCCACCAGCGCAGACAGGGATCTAGGTGGAAACACCATATATTTT. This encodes CATSADRDLGGNTIYF.